The 13 T cell receptor beta chains given below trace back to one sample, sequenced in a study of CD8 T cells in Susac syndrome. An amount of RNA that ranged from 0.5 to 1 ug was reverse transcribed with random hexamers. TCRdb re-derived calls from the immunoSEQ multiplex PCR reads in MiXCR, one entry per CDR3 protein. In the table there are fewer than 350,000 distinct CDR3 sequences, over 75% of which are singletons. The sequenced material came from CD8+ T cells from PBMCs. Receptor source: a human donor with multiple sclerosis.

V and J are TRBV12-3 or TRBV12-4 and TRBJ2-1; D gene uncertain. The CDR3 loop spans 14 amino acids. V was cut by 3 bases and J by 2 bases, with 8 bases left in between. As DNA, the CDR3 is TGTGCCAGCAGTTTTGGGTTACCCTACAATGAGCAGTTCTTC. This gives the protein CASSFGLPYNEQFF.

This clonotype was picked up one time. The V gene is TRBV30, the J gene TRBJ2-1; D not resolved. Trimming took off 0 bases at V and 3 bases at J, with 6 bases between the two ends. The CDR3 consists of 13 residues. Germline CDR1 and CDR2: GTSNPN and SVGIG (reference sequence). The CDR3 bases are TGTGCCTGGAGTGTACGAGACTACAATGAGCAGTTCTTC. It is translated as CAWSVRDYNEQFF.

The chain is built from TRBV9 and TRBJ2-3; 12 bases map to TRBD2. V lost 3 bases, J lost 9 bases, and 8 bases stayed unmatched. The CDR3 has 15 residues. CDR1 is SGDLS, CDR2 YYNGEE, per germline. CDR3 sequence (DNA): TGTGCCAGCAGCGCCGCTAGCGGGGGGGCCGAAACGCAGTATTTT. Its translation: CASSAASGGAETQYF.

The gene calls are TRBV27 and TRBJ2-1, with a tentative D call TRBD2 (6 bases). The CDR3 consists of 14 residues. The germline V gene has CDR1 MNHEY and CDR2 SMNVEV (reference sequence). V lost 3 bases to trimming and J lost 1 base, with 7 bases between them. The CDR3 sequence: CASSLGTSYNEQFF. CDR3 sequence (DNA): TGTGCCAGCAGTTTGGGGACTTCCTACAATGAGCAGTTCTTC.

The chain links TRBV9 to TRBJ1-3; D gene uncertain. Looked up from germline, CDR1 is SGDLS and CDR2 is YYNGEE. Trimming left V 0 bases short and J 0 bases short, with 7 bases between. The CDR3 runs to 15 residues. Here the CDR3 reads CASSVEGISGNTIYF. As DNA, the CDR3 is TGTGCCAGCAGCGTAGAAGGAATCTCTGGAAACACCATATATTTT.

The chain has TRBV28 and TRBJ2-3; D is possibly TRBD1 or TRBD2 (5 bases each). The ends were cut back, 7 bases at V and 4 bases at J, with 18 bases in the middle. CDR1 MDHEN and CDR2 SYDVKM come from the germline V gene. The CDR3 loop spans 15 amino acids. The CDR3 region is CASTVGTGIADTQYF. DNA for the CDR3: TGTGCCAGCACAGTCGGGACCGGGATCGCAGATACGCAGTATTTT. The whole variable domain, remainder taken from reference TRBV28 and TRBJ2-3, is DVKVTQSSRYLVKRTGEKVFLECVQDMDHENMFWYRQDPGLGLRLIYFSYDVKMKEKGDIPEGYSVSREKKERFSLILESASTNQTSMYLCASTVGTGIADTQYFGPGTRLTVL.

The chain links TRBV28 to TRBJ2-3; 10 bases match TRBD2. Germline V gene data show CDR1 as MDHEN and CDR2 as SYDVKM. The CDR3 length is 19 residues. V was pared by 2 bases and J by 0 bases, with 11 bases of the junction left unmatched. The CDR3 region has the DNA TGTGCCAGCAGTTTAAGGGCTAGCGGGAGAAATCCTAGCACAGATACGCAGTATTTT. Its translation: CASSLRASGRNPSTDTQYF.

The table lists this clonotype with a few counts. The chain couples TRBV27 to TRBJ2-3; the D gene could be TRBD1 or TRBD2 (6 bases each). This CDR3 region has 14 residues. CDR1 is MNHEY, CDR2 SMNVEV, per germline (reference sequence). V was trimmed by 2 bases and J by 3 bases, leaving 9 bases between them. CDR3 bases: TGTGCCAGCAGTTTACTAGGGGGGACAGATACGCAGTATTTT. This sequence encodes CASSLLGGTDTQYF.

This clonotype was found a few times. The V call is TRBV27, the J call TRBJ2-5; D uncertain. The germline gives CDR1 MNHEY, CDR2 SMNVEV (reference sequence). Between the trimmed V and J ends, which lost 2 bases and 5 bases, there was a span of 9 bases. The CDR3 consists of 13 residues. The CDR3: CASSLLVGETQYF. The CDR3 DNA reads TGTGCCAGCAGTTTACTCGTCGGGGAGACCCAGTACTTC.

The genes are TRBV4-1 and TRBJ2-7; TRBD2 agrees at 10 bases. The CDR3 spans 16 residues. The V gene end was trimmed by 0 bases and the J gene end by 4 bases; junction bases not matched to a gene: 6. Germline values: CDR1 MGHRA, CDR2 YSYEKL. The CDR3 region is CASSQDISGGSYEQYF. The CDR3 nucleotides read TGCGCCAGCAGCCAAGATATTAGCGGGGGGAGTTACGAGCAGTACTTC.

V gene TRBV19 combines with J gene TRBJ2-6; 10 nucleotides match TRBD2. Germline V gene data show CDR1 as LNHDA and CDR2 as SQIVND (reference sequence). Trimming removed 0 bases from V and 3 bases from J; junction bases left unmatched: 8. CDR3 length: 19 amino acids. The CDR3 sequence: CASSIDLAGEGDGANVLTF. CDR3 nucleotides: TGTGCCAGTAGTATAGACCTAGCGGGAGAGGGTGATGGGGCCAACGTCCTGACTTTC. The full variable domain, completed using reference TRBV19 and TRBJ2-6, is DGGITQSPKYLFRKEGQNVTLSCEQNLNHDAMYWYRQDPGQGLRLIYYSQIVNDFQKGDIAEGYSVSREKKESFPLTVTSAQKNPTAFYLCASSIDLAGEGDGANVLTFGAGSRLTVL.

In this sample, this clonotype turned up once. V usage is TRBV7-9 and J usage is TRBJ2-7; weak D call: TRBD2 (5 bases). Looked up from germline, CDR1 is SEHNR and CDR2 is FQNEAQ (reference sequence). The CDR3 has 12 amino acids. V dropped 8 bases and J dropped 7 bases, with 15 bases sitting between them. Here the CDR3 reads CASGGGSGEQYF. The CDR3 DNA reads as TGTGCCAGCGGCGGAGGATCGGGGGAGCAGTACTTC.

V is TRBV7-6 and J is TRBJ2-7, with 7 bases lining up with TRBD1. This CDR3 has 15 amino acids. J gave up 5 bases and V 2 bases, and 9 bases lay outside the gene matches. Germline CDR1 and CDR2: SGHVS and FNYEAQ. For the CDR3, the DNA is TGTGCCAGCAGCTTAAAACAGGGGATAGTCGACGAGCAGTACTTC. It codes for CASSLKQGIVDEQYF. The variable domain in full, completed from reference TRBV7-6 and TRBJ2-7, reads GAGVSQSPRYKVTKRGQDVALRCDPISGHVSLYWYRQALGQGPEFLTYFNYEAQQDKSGLPNDRFSAERPEGSISTLTIQRTEQRDSAMYRCASSLKQGIVDEQYFGPGTRLTVT.